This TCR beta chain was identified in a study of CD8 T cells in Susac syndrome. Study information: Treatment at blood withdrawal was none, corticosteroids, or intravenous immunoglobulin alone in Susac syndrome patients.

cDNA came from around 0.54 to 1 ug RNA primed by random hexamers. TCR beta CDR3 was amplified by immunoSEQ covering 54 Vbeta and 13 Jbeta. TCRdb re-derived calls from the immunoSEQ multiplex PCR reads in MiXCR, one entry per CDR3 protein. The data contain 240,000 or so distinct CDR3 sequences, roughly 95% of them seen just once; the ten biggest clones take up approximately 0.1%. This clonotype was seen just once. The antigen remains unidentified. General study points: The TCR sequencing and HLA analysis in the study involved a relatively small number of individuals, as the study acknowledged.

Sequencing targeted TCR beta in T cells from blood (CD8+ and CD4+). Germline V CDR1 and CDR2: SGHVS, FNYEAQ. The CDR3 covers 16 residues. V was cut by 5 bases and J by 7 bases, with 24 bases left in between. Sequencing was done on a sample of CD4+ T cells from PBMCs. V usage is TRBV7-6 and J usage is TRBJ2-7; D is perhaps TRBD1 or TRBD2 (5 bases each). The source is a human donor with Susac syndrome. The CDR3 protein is CASSAQSGTNVGEQYF. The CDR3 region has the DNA TGTGCCAGCAGCGCGCAATCCGGGACCAACGTCGGGGAGCAGTACTTC.